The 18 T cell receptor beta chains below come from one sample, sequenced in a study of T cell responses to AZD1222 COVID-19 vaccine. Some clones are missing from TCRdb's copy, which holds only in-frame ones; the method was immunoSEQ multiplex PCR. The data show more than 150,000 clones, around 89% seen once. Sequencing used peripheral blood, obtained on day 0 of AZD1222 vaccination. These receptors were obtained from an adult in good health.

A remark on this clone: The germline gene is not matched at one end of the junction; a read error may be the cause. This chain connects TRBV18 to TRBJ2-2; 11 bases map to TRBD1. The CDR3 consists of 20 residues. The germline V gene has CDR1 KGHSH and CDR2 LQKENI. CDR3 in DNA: TGTGCCAGCTCACGGTGGGACAGGGGGTCGGTCCTAAGGAACGCCGGGGAGCTGTTTTTT. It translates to CASSRWDRGSVLRNAGELFF.

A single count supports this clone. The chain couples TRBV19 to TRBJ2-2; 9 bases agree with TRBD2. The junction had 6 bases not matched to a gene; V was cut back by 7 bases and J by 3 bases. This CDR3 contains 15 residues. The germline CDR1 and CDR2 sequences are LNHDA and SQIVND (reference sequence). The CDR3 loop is CASMVGLADTGELFF. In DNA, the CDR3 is TGTGCCAGTATGGTGGGACTAGCAGACACCGGGGAGCTGTTTTTT.

CDR3 sequence reads: CASSENRGGTYNEQFF. The CDR3 region has the DNA TGCGCCAGCAGTGAGAACAGGGGGGGAACCTACAATGAGCAGTTCTTC. The chain is built from TRBV10-1 and TRBJ2-1; D perhaps matches TRBD1 (8 bases). Germline loops: CDR1 WNHNN, CDR2 SYGVQD (reference sequence). The CDR3 length is 16 residues. Trimming shortened V by 2 bases and J by 2 bases, and 13 bases separated the two germline ends.

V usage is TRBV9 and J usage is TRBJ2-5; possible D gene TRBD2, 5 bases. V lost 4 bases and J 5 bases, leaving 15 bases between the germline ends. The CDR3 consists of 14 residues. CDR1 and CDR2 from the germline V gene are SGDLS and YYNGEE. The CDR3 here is CASSPQPGWETQYF. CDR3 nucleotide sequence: TGTGCCAGCAGCCCACAGCCGGGGTGGGAGACCCAGTACTTC.

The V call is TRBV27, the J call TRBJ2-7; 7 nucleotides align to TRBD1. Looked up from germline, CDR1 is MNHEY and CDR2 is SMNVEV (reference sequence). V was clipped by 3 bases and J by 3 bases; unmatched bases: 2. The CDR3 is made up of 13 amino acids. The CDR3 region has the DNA TGTGCCAGCAGTTTTTCAGGGGGCTACGAGCAGTACTTC. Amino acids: CASSFSGGYEQYF.

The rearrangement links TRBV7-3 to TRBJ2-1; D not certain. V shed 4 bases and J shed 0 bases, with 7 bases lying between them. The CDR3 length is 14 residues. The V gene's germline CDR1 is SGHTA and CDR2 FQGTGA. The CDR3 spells CASSSEFSYNEQFF. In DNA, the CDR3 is TGTGCCAGCAGCTCTGAGTTCTCCTACAATGAGCAGTTCTTC.

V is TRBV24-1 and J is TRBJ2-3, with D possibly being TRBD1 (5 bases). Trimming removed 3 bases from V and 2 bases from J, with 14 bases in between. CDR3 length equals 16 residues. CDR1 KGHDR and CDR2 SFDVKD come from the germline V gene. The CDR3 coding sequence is TGTGCCACCAGTGATGGATCTCAGGGTTTCACAGATACGCAGTATTTT. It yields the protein CATSDGSQGFTDTQYF.

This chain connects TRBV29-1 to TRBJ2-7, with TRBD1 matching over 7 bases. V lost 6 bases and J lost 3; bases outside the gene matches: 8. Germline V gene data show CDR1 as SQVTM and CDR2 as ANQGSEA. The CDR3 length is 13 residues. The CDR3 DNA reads TGCAGCGTACGCGACAGGGAGCTCTACGAGCAGTACTTC. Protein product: CSVRDRELYEQYF.

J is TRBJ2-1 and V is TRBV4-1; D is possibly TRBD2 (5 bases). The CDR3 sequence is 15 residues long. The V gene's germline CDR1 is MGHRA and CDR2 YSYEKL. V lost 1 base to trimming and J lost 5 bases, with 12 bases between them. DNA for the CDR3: TGCGCCAGCAGCCAAGGGGTAGCGTCAGACAATGAGCAGTTCTTC. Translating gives CASSQGVASDNEQFF.

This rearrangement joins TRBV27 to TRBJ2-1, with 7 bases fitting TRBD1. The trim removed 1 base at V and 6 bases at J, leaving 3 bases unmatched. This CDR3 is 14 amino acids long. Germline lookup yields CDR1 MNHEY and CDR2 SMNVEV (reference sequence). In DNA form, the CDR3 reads TGTGCCAGCAGTTTATGGGCAGGGGGCAATGAGCAGTTCTTC. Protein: CASSLWAGGNEQFF.

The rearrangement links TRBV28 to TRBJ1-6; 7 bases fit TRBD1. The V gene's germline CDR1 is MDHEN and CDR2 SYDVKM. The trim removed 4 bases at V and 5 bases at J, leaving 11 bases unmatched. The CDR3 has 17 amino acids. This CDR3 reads CASSSPRTGTNNSPLHF. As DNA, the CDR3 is TGTGCCAGCAGTTCTCCCCGGACAGGTACAAATAATTCACCCCTCCACTTT.

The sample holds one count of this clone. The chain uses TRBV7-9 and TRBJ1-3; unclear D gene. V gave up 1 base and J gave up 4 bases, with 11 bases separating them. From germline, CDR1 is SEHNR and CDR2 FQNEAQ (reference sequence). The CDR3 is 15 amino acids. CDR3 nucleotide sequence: TGTGCCAGCAGCTTAGTGGGTGTTTCCGGAAACACCATATATTTT. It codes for CASSLVGVSGNTIYF. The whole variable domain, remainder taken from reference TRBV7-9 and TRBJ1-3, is DTGVSQNPRHKITKRGQNVTFRCDPISEHNRLYWYRQTLGQGPEFLTYFQNEAQLEKSRLLSDRFSAERPKGSFSTLEIQRTEQGDSAMYLCASSLVGVSGNTIYFGEGSWLTVV.

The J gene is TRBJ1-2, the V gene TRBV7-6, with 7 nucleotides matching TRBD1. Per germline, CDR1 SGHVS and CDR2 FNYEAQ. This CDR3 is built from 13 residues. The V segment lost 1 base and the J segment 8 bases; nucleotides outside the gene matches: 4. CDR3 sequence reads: CASSLGQGGGYTF. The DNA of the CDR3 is TGTGCCAGCAGCTTAGGACAGGGCGGCGGCTACACCTTC.

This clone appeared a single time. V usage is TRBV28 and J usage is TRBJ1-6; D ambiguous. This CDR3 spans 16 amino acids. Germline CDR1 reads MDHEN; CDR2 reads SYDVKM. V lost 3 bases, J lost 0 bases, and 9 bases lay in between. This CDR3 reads CASSLAGTSYNSPLHF. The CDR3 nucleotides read TGTGCCAGCAGTTTGGCAGGTACCTCCTATAATTCACCCCTCCACTTT.

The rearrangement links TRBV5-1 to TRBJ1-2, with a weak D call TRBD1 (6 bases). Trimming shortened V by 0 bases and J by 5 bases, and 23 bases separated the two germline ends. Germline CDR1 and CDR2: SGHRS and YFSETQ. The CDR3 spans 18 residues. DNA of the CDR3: TGCGCCAGCAGCTTGGATGGCAGGGGCTCGACGGAAGCGTATGGCTACACCTTC. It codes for CASSLDGRGSTEAYGYTF.

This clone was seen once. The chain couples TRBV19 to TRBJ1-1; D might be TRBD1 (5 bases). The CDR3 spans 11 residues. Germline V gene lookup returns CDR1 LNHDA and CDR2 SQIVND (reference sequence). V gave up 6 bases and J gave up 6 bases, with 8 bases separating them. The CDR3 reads CASRGVSEAFF. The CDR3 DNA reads TGTGCCAGTAGAGGGGTGTCTGAAGCTTTCTTT.

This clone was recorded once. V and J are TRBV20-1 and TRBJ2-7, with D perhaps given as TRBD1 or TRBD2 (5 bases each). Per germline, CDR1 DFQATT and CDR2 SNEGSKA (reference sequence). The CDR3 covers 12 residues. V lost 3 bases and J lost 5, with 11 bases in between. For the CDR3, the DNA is TGCAGTGCTAGTTGGGGGAGCGACGAGCAGTACTTC. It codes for CSASWGSDEQYF.

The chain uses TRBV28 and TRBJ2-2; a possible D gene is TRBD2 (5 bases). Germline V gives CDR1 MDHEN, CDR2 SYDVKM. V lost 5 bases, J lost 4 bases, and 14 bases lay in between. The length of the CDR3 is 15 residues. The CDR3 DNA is TGTGCCAGCAGTCCGAGAGGGCTCGCCACCGGGGAGCTGTTTTTT. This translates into CASSPRGLATGELFF.